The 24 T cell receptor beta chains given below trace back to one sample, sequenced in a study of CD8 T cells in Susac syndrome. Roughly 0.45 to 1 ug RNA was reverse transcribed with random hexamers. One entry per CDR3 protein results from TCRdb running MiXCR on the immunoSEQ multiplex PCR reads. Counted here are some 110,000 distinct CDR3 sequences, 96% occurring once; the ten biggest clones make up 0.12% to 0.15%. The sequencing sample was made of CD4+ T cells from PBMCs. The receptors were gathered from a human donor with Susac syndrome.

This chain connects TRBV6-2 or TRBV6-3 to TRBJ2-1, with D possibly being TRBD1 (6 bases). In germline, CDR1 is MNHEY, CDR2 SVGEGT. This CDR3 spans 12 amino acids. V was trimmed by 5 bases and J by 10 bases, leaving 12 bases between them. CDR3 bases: TGTGCCAGCAGTCTACAGGGAGTCGAGCAGTTCTTC. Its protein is CASSLQGVEQFF.

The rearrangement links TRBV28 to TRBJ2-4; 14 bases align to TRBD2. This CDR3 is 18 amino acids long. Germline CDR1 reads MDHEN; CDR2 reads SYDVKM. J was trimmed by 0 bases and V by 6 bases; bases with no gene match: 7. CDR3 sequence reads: CASRATSGRALAKNIQYF. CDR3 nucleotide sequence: TGTGCCAGCAGGGCGACTAGCGGGAGGGCCCTAGCCAAAAACATTCAGTACTTC.

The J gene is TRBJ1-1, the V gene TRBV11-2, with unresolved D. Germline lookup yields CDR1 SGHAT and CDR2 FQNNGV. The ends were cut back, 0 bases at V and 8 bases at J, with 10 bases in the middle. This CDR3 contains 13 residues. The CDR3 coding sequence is TGTGCCAGCAGCTTAGATAGAGGGCAGGAAGCTTTCTTT. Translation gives CASSLDRGQEAFF.

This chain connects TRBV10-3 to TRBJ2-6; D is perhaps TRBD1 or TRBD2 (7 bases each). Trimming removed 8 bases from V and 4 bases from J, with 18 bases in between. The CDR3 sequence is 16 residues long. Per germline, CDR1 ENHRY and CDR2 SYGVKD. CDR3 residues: CAIEGNRGGGANVLTF. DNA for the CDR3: TGTGCCATCGAGGGCAACAGGGGAGGGGGGGCCAACGTCCTGACTTTC.

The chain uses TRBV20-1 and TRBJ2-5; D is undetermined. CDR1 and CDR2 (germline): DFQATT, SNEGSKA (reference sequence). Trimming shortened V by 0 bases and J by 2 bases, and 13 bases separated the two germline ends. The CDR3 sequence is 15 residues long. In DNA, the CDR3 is TGCAGTGCTAGAGATCTAGTCGGCAAACAAGAGACCCAGTACTTC. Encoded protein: CSARDLVGKQETQYF.

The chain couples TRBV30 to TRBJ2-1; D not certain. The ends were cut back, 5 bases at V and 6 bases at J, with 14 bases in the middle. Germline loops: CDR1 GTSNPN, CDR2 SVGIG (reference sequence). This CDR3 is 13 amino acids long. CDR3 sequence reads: CAWGRGPGNEQFF. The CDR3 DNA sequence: TGTGCCTGGGGAAGAGGACCGGGCAATGAGCAGTTCTTC.

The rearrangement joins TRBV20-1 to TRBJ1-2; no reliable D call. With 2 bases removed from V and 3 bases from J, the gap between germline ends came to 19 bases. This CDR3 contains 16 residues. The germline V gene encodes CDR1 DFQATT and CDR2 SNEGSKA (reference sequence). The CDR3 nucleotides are TGCAGTGCTAGACGTGCAAATACGGACGAACACTATGGCTACACCTTC. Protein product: CSARRANTDEHYGYTF.

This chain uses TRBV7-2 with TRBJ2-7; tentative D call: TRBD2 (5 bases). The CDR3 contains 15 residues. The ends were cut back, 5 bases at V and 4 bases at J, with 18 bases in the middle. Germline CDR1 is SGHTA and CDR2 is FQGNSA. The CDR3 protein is CASSPRQAADYEQYF. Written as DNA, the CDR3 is TGTGCCAGCAGCCCCCGCCAGGCAGCGGATTACGAGCAGTACTTC.

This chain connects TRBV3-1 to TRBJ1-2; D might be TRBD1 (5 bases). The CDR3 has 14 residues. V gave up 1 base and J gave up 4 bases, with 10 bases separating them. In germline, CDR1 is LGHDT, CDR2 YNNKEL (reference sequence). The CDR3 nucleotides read TGTGCCAGCAGCCAAGCAGGGAGAGGCTATGGCTACACCTTC. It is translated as CASSQAGRGYGYTF.

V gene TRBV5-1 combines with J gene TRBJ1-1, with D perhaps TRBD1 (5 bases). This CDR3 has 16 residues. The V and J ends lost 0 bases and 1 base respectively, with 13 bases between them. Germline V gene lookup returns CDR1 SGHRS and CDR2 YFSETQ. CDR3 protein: CASSLAGLQANTEAFF. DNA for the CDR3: TGCGCCAGCAGCTTGGCCGGACTACAGGCGAACACTGAAGCTTTCTTT. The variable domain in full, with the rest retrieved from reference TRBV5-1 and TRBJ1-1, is KAGVTQTPRYLIKTRGQQVTLSCSPISGHRSVSWYQQTPGQGLQFLFEYFSETQRNKGNFPGRFSGRQFSNSRSEMNVSTLELGDSALYLCASSLAGLQANTEAFFGQGTRLTVV.

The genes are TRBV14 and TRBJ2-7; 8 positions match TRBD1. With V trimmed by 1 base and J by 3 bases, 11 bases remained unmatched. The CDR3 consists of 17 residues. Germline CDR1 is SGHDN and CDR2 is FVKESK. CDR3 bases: TGTGCCAGCAGCCAAGGGGCCCGGACAGGGAGAATCTACGAGCAGTACTTC. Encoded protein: CASSQGARTGRIYEQYF.

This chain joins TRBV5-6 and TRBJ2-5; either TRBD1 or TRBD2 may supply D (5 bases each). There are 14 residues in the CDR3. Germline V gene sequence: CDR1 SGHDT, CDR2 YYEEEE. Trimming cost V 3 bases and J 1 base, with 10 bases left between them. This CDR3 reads CASSSLGGQETQYF. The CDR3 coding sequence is TGTGCCAGCAGCTCCCTTGGGGGCCAAGAGACCCAGTACTTC.

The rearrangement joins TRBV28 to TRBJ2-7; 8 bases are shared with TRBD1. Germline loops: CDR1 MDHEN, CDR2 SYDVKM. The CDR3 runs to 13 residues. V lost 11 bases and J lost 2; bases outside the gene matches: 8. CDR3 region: CAAVGTGAYEQYF. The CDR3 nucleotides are TGTGCCGCCGTTGGGACAGGCGCCTACGAGCAGTACTTC.

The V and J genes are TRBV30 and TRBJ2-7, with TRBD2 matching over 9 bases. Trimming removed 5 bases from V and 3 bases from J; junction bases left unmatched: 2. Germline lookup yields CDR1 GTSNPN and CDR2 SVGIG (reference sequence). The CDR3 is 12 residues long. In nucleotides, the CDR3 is TGTGCCTGGGGACTAGCGAGCTACGAGCAGTACTTC. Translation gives CAWGLASYEQYF.

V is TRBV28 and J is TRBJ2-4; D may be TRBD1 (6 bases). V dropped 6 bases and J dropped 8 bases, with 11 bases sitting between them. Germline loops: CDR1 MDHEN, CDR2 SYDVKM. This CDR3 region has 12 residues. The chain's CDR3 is CASSLKGDIQYF. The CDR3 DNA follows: TGTGCCAGCAGCCTGAAGGGGGACATTCAGTACTTC.

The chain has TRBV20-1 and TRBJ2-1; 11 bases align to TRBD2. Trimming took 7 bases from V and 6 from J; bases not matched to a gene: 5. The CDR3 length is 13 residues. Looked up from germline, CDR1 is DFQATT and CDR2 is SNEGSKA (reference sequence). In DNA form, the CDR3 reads TGCAGTGTCACTAGCGGGAGTGTCAATGAGCAGTTCTTC. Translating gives CSVTSGSVNEQFF.

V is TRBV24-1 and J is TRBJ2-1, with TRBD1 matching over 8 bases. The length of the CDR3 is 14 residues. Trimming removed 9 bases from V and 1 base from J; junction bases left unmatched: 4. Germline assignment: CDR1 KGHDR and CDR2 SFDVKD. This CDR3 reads CATRGQGSYNEQFF. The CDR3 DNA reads TGTGCCACCCGAGGACAGGGTTCCTACAATGAGCAGTTCTTC.

DNA of the CDR3: TGCAGCGTTGAAGATGGTCGCAACACTGAAGCTTTCTTT. Protein sequence: CSVEDGRNTEAFF. The chain employs TRBV29-1 and TRBJ1-1; D gene uncertain. V was pared by 0 bases and J by 2 bases, with 7 bases between. CDR1 and CDR2 from the germline V gene are SQVTM and ANQGSEA. The CDR3 length is 13 residues.

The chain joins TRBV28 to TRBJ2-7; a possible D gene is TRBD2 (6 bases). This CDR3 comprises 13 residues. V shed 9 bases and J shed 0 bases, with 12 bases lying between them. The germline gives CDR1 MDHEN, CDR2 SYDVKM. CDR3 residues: CASIPGVSYEQYF. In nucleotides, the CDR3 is TGTGCCAGTATCCCGGGAGTCTCCTACGAGCAGTACTTC. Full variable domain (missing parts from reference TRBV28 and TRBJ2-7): DVKVTQSSRYLVKRTGEKVFLECVQDMDHENMFWYRQDPGLGLRLIYFSYDVKMKEKGDIPEGYSVSREKKERFSLILESASTNQTSMYLCASIPGVSYEQYFGPGTRLTVT.

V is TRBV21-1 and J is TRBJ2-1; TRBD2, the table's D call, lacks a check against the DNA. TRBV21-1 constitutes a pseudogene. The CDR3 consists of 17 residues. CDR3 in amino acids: CASSKMRLAGIHNEQFF. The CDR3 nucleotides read TGTGCCAGCAGCAAAATGCGACTAGCGGGAATTCACAATGAGCAGTTCTTC.

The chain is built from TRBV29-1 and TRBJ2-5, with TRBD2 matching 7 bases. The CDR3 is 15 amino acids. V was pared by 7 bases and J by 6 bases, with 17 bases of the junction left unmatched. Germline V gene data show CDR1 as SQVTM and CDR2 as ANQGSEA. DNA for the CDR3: TGCAGCGCCCGGGGTAGTGGCGGGAGCTATCAGACCCAGTACTTC. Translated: CSARGSGGSYQTQYF.

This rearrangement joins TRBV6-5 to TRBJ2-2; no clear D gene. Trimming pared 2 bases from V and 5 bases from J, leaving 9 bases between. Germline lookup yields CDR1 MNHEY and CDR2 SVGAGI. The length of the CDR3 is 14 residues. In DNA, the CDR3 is TGTGCCAGCAGTTACGGCGTAAAGACCGGGGAGCTGTTTTTT. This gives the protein CASSYGVKTGELFF.

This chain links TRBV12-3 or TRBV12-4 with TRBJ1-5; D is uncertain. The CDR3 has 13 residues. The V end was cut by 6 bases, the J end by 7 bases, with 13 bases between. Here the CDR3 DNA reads TGTGCCAGCAGCCCGGGGTGGGGACAGCCCCAGCATTTT. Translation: CASSPGWGQPQHF.

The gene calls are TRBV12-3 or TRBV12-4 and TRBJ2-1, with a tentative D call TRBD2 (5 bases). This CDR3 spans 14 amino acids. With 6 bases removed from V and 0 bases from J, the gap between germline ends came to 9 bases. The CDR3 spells CASSPEDSYNEQFF. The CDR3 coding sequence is TGTGCCAGCAGCCCGGAGGACTCCTACAATGAGCAGTTCTTC.